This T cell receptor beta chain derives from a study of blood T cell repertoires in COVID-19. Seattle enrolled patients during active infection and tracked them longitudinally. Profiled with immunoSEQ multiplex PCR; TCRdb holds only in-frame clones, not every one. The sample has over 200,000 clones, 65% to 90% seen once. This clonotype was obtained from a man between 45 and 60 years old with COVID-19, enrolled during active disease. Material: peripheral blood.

This CDR3 is CASSLAGGDNEQFF. In DNA form, the CDR3 reads TGTGCCAGCAGCTTAGCGGGAGGCGACAATGAGCAGTTCTTC. The chain links TRBV7-9 to TRBJ2-1; TRBD2 is a possible D gene (6 bases). Germline CDR1 and CDR2: SEHNR and FQNEAQ (reference sequence). V gave up 0 bases and J gave up 5 bases, with 8 bases separating them. The CDR3 runs 14 residues.